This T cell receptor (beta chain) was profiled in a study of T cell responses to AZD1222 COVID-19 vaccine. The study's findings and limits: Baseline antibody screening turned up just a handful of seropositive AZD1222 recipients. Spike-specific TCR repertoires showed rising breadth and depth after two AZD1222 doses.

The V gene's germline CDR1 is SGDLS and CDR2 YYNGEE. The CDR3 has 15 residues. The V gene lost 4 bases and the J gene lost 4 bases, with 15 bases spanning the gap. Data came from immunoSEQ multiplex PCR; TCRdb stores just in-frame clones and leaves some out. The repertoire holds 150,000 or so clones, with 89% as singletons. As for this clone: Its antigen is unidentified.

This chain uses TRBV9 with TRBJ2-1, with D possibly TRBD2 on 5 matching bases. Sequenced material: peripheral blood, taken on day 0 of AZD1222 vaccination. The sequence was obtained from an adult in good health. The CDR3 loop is CASSPPQRSYNEQFF. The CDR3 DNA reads TGTGCCAGCAGCCCCCCCCAGCGGTCATACAATGAGCAGTTCTTC.